A selection of T cell receptor beta chains follows, all from one sample in a study of T cells in Graves' hyperthyroidism and ophthalmopathy. MiXCR, run by TCRdb on the multiplex PCR reads, gives a single entry per CDR3 protein. The sample yields around 720,000 distinct CDR3 sequences, about 35% seen once. The sequencing input was blood. The origin of the receptors is a woman aged 40 to 49 with Graves' hyperthyroidism. Each CDR3 is given with its conserved first and last residue. The D gene is left open where the match is weak. Some rows have no size entry. The others give once, few or many, or a class for an expanded clone.

>-|TRBJ1-2|TRBV24-1|-
TGTGCCTACCCAGGGTTTACGGGAGGATATGGCTACACCTTC
CAYPGFTGGYGYTF
>-|TRBJ2-4|TRBV7-9|-
TGTGCCAGCACCTCAACAGAACTAGCCAAAAACATTCAGTACTTC
CASTSTELAKNIQYF
>TRBD1|TRBJ2-7|TRBV15|-
TGTGCCACCAGCGGGACAGGGGAAAGGGGTGGCTCCTACGAGCAGTACTTC
CATSGTGERGGSYEQYF
>-|TRBJ2-5|TRBV2|medium-sized
TGTGCCAGCAGAACAACAGGGATTGAGACCCAGTACTTC
CASRTTGIETQYF
>-|TRBJ1-4|TRBV6-6|-
TGTGCCAGCAGTTTTTTGGGACCGGCTAATGAAAAACTGTTTTTT
CASSFLGPANEKLFF
>-|TRBJ1-1|TRBV20-1|-
TGCAGTGTAAGGTCCAGGGAAAGGGGCACTGAAGCTTTCTTT
CSVRSRERGTEAFF
>TRBD1|TRBJ1-4|TRBV5-1|-
TGCGCCAGCAGCCAAGACAGGGCAACTAATGAAAAACTGTTTTTT
CASSQDRATNEKLFF
>TRBD1|TRBJ2-6|TRBV12-3/TRBV12-4|-
TGTGCCAGCAGCATGCGGGACAGGATTCGCTCTGGGGCCAACGTCCTGACTTTC
CASSMRDRIRSGANVLTF
>TRBD2|TRBJ2-5|TRBV20-1|-
TGCAGTGCTAGAAAGGGCGAGCGGGGGGACCAAGAGACCCAGTACTTC
CSARKGERGDQETQYF
>-|TRBJ1-3|TRBV6-5|few
TGTGCCAGCAGTTACGATGGGGGCTCGAAATATTTT
CASSYDGGSKYF
>-|TRBJ2-6|TRBV2|many
TGTGCCACCACCTCTGGGGCCAACGTCCTGACTTTC
CATTSGANVLTF
>-|TRBJ1-1|TRBV19|few
TGTGCCAGTATTCCATGGCAGGGGAACACTGAAGCTTTCTTT
CASIPWQGNTEAFF
>TRBD1|TRBJ1-6|TRBV2|-
TGTGCCAGCAGCCTGCCGGGACAGGTGGAGAATTCACCCCTCCACTTT
CASSLPGQVENSPLHF
>TRBD1|TRBJ1-2|TRBV10-1|many
TGCGCCAGCAGAAGTTACAGGGGGCGATCAATCTATGGCTACACCTTC
CASRSYRGRSIYGYTF
>-|TRBJ1-5|TRBV7-2|many
TGTGCCAGCAGCTGGACGGGCTGGGGGATTAGCAATCAGCCCCAGCATTTT
CASSWTGWGISNQPQHF
>-|TRBJ2-5|TRBV15|-
TGTGCCACCAGCAGCGCCAGGGGAGGGGAGACCCAGTACTTC
CATSSARGGETQYF
>-|TRBJ1-5|TRBV6-1|few
TGTGCCAGCTTGGAGGATAGCAATCAGCCCCAGCATTTT
CASLEDSNQPQHF
>-|TRBJ2-7|TRBV5-4|many
TGTGCCAGCAGCCGGACCAGCGGATACGAGCAGTACTTC
CASSRTSGYEQYF
>-|TRBJ1-1|TRBV5-5|few
TGTGCCAGCAGCTTGCCGGGATCGGGCACTGAAGCTTTCTTT
CASSLPGSGTEAFF
>TRBD1|TRBJ2-1|TRBV7-2|-
TGTGCCAGCAGCGCTTTGGGACAGGGGGCTGAGCAGTTCTTC
CASSALGQGAEQFF
>-|TRBJ1-2|TRBV13|many
TGTGCCAGCAGCTTAGACCCAGGCTATGGCTACACCTTC
CASSLDPGYGYTF
>-|TRBJ1-5|TRBV5-6|-
TGTGCCTGGGCTACGACAGTAGATCAGCCCCAGCATTTT
CAWATTVDQPQHF
>-|TRBJ2-2|TRBV7-2|many
TGTGCCAGCAGCTTTGGACCGATATCGAACACCGGGGAGCTGTTTTTT
CASSFGPISNTGELFF